The rows below give T cell receptor beta chains drawn from one sample of a study of shared clonotypes between healthy human individuals. The assay was immunoSEQ multiplex PCR, and TCRdb's table has in-frame clones only and misses some. The repertoire holds approximately 840,000 clones, with about 97% as singletons. The sequenced material came from naive CD8+ T cells sorted from blood. The receptor set was obtained from a man aged 30 to 39 in good health. Each CDR3 is given with its conserved first and last residue. The D gene is left open where the match is weak. Size tells how often a clone was seen (once, few, many) or the class of an expanded clone, and some rows leave it out.

D	J	V	size	DNA	CDR3
TRBD2	TRBJ2-3	TRBV7-9	-	TGTGCCAGCAGCTCCTCTGACGCTAGCGGGAGTTGGACAGATACGCAGTATTTT	CASSSSDASGSWTDTQYF
-	TRBJ2-2	TRBV4-1	-	TGCGCCAGCAGCCTCCACCCCGGGACAACTAACGGGGAGCTGTTTTTT	CASSLHPGTTNGELFF
-	TRBJ2-2	TRBV19	-	TGTGCCAGTAGTATAGTACCCCCCTGGATATGGGTTAGCGGGGAGCTGTTTTTT	CASSIVPPWIWVSGELFF
-	TRBJ2-5	TRBV14	-	TGTGCCAGCAGCCCTTGGTCGACCCAAGAGACCCAGTACTTC	CASSPWSTQETQYF
-	TRBJ2-2	TRBV25-1	-	TGTGCCAGCAGTGAATTTGGATACACCGGGGAGCTGTTTTTT	CASSEFGYTGELFF
-	TRBJ2-1	TRBV6-4	-	TGTGCCAGCAGAATCGGTGATGGCTCCAATGAGCAGTTCTTC	CASRIGDGSNEQFF
-	TRBJ1-1	TRBV4-1	-	TGCGCCAGCAGCCAAGATACCCTACGACTGAACACTGAAGCTTTCTTT	CASSQDTLRLNTEAFF
TRBD1	TRBJ1-1	TRBV27	-	TGTGCCAGCAGTTCGGCAGGGGGCTCCACTGAAGCTTTCTTT	CASSSAGGSTEAFF
-	TRBJ2-3	TRBV15	-	TGTGCCACCAGCAGAGGGGTGGGAACGTCGTTTGGTACGCAGTATTTT	CATSRGVGTSFGTQYF
-	TRBJ2-3	TRBV10-3	-	TGTGCCATCAGTGAGGAAGGAGATACGCAGTATTTT	CAISEEGDTQYF
TRBD2	TRBJ2-1	TRBV7-6	-	TGTGCCAGCAGCGAATTTCTAGCGGGAGGGCCTCATGAGCAGTTCTTC	CASSEFLAGGPHEQFF
-	TRBJ2-3	TRBV29-1	-	TGCAGCGTTGAACCGGCGTCGGGGTCCGTCGCAGATACGCAGTATTTT	CSVEPASGSVADTQYF
TRBD2	TRBJ2-7	TRBV27	once	TGTGCCAGCAGTTTATGGGGGGGGTCAAACGAGCAGTACTTC	CASSLWGGSNEQYF
-	TRBJ2-7	TRBV7-6	-	TGTGCCAGCAGCTCGGACCTAGCCTACGAGCAGTACTTC	CASSSDLAYEQYF
-	TRBJ2-1	TRBV28	-	TGTGCCAGCAGTTTATTGGGCGGAGGCTCCTACAATGAGCAGTTCTTC	CASSLLGGGSYNEQFF
TRBD2	TRBJ2-1	TRBV5-4	-	TGTGCCAGCAGCTCTAGCGGGAGTGGTTACAATGAGCAGTTCTTC	CASSSSGSGYNEQFF
TRBD2	TRBJ2-5	TRBV11-2	once	TGTGCCAGCAGCTTGGCGGGACTAGTGGGCACGGAGACCCAGTACTTC	CASSLAGLVGTETQYF
-	TRBJ1-5	TRBV9	-	TGTGCCAGCAGCGGTAATAGCAATCAGCCCCAGCATTTT	CASSGNSNQPQHF
TRBD1	TRBJ1-2	TRBV19	-	TGTGCCAGTAGTTCGGGGGACAGGGCTCGCTATGGCTACACCTTC	CASSSGDRARYGYTF
TRBD1	TRBJ2-7	TRBV5-1	-	TGCGCCAGCAGCTTGGGACAGGGCAGCCACGAGCAGTACTTC	CASSLGQGSHEQYF
-	TRBJ2-7	TRBV29-1	few	TGCAGCGTTGAAACAGAGTCCTACGAGCAGTACTTC	CSVETESYEQYF
-	TRBJ1-5	TRBV28	-	TGTGCCAGCCTGGAAAGGGCACACAATCAGCCCCAGCATTTT	CASLERAHNQPQHF
-	TRBJ1-2	TRBV25-1	-	TGTGCCAGCAGCCCCCCGACCACCTCCTTTGGCTACACCTTC	CASSPPTTSFGYTF
-	TRBJ2-7	TRBV29-1	-	TGCAGCGTTGAAGATGTGATCGAGGGCTCCTACGAGCAGTACTTC	CSVEDVIEGSYEQYF
-	TRBJ2-5	TRBV7-6	-	TGTGCCAGCAGCGCCAGGAGTGGCGGAGAGACCCAGTACTTC	CASSARSGGETQYF
TRBD2	TRBJ2-5	TRBV5-4	-	TGTGCCAGCAGCTACGCGGGAGGGACTAGACAAGAGACCCAGTACTTC	CASSYAGGTRQETQYF
-	TRBJ1-2	TRBV27	-	TGTGCCAGCAGTCCTCAGACAGACGTCTATGGCTACACCTTC	CASSPQTDVYGYTF
TRBD2	TRBJ2-1	TRBV7-9	-	TGTGCCAGCAGCTTAGCTAGCGGGAGGCGACGCGGAATCTACAATGAGCAGTTCTTC	CASSLASGRRRGIYNEQFF
TRBD1	TRBJ1-2	TRBV29-1	once	TGCAGCGTTGAGCTACTTTGGGACAGGGGGAATGGCTACACCTTC	CSVELLWDRGNGYTF
TRBD2	TRBJ2-1	TRBV27	-	TGTGCCAGCAGTCCGACTAGCGGGAGGGCCAATGAGCAGTTCTTC	CASSPTSGRANEQFF
-	TRBJ1-1	TRBV7-9	-	TGTGCCAGCAGCCCCTCGGGGGACACTGAAGCTTTCTTT	CASSPSGDTEAFF
-	TRBJ1-1	TRBV29-1	-	TGCAGCGTTGTGGACACTGAAGCTTTCTTT	CSVVDTEAFF
TRBD1	TRBJ2-7	TRBV27	-	TGTGCCAGCAGTTTAACAGGGGTACACGAGCAGTACTTC	CASSLTGVHEQYF
-	TRBJ2-7	TRBV5-8	-	TGTGCCAGCAGCTTGGGATACCGGTACGAGCAGTACTTC	CASSLGYRYEQYF
TRBD2	TRBJ2-5	TRBV29-1	-	TGCAGCGGGGGGGGACTAGCAGTGACGGAGACCCAGTACTTC	CSGGGLAVTETQYF
-	TRBJ1-5	TRBV4-1	-	TGCGCCAGCAGCCAAGATGACCCTATCAATCAGCCCCAGCATTTT	CASSQDDPINQPQHF
-	TRBJ2-7	TRBV7-9	-	TGTGCCAGCAGCTTAGGCAGGGAGTTGCAGTACTTC	CASSLGRELQYF
-	TRBJ2-7	TRBV6-5	once	TGTGCCAGCAGTTACTCAACTGCGGACGACGGGTACGAGCAGTACTTC	CASSYSTADDGYEQYF